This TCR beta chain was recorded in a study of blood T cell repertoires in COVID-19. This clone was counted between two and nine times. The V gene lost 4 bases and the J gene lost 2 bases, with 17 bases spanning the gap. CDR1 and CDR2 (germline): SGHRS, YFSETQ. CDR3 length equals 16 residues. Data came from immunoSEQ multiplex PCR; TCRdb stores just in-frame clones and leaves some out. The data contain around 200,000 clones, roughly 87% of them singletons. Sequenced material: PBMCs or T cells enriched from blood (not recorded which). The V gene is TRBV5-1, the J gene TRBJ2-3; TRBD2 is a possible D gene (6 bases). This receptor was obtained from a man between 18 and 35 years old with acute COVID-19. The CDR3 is CASSPIGGQYTDTQYF. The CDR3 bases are TGCGCCAGCAGCCCCATAGGAGGGCAGTACACAGATACGCAGTATTTT.